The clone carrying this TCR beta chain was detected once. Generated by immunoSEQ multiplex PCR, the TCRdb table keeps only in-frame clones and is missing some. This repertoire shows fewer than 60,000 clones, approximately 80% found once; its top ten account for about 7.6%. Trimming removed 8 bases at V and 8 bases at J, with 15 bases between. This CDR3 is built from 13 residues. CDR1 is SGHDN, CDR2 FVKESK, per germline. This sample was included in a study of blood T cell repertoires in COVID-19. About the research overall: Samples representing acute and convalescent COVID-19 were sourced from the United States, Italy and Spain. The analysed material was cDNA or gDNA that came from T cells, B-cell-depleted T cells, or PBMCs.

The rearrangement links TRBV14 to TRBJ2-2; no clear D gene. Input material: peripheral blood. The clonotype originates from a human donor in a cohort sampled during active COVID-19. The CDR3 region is CASAPLIIGELFF. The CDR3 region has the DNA TGTGCCAGCGCGCCCCTCATAATTGGGGAGCTGTTTTTT.